A selection of T cell receptor beta chains follows, all from one sample in a study of T cells in Graves' hyperthyroidism and ophthalmopathy. MiXCR was run by TCRdb on the multiplex PCR reads, yielding one entry per CDR3 protein. Altogether 250,000 to 300,000 distinct CDR3 sequences are present, roughly 13% being singletons, with the ten largest covering under 8%. The sequenced material came from blood. The origin of the receptors is a woman in her 40s with Graves' hyperthyroidism. Each CDR3 is given without its conserved first and last residue.

v_call	j_call	cdr3_aa
TRBV7-2	TRBJ2-3	ASSLLGGTDTQY
TRBV19	TRBJ1-2	ASSLSGRDGYT
TRBV15	TRBJ2-2	ATSRDRGQALTGELF
TRBV12-3/TRBV12-4	TRBJ1-4	ASNSADEKLF
TRBV19	TRBJ2-7	ASSMTRGREQY
TRBV5-6	TRBJ2-5	ASSLGGGWGTQY
TRBV20-1	TRBJ1-5	SANRGNQPQH
TRBV7-8	TRBJ2-7	ASSLNLYYEQY
TRBV12-3/TRBV12-4	TRBJ1-6	ASSGQGQSPLH
TRBV6-1	TRBJ1-1	ASSEIAF